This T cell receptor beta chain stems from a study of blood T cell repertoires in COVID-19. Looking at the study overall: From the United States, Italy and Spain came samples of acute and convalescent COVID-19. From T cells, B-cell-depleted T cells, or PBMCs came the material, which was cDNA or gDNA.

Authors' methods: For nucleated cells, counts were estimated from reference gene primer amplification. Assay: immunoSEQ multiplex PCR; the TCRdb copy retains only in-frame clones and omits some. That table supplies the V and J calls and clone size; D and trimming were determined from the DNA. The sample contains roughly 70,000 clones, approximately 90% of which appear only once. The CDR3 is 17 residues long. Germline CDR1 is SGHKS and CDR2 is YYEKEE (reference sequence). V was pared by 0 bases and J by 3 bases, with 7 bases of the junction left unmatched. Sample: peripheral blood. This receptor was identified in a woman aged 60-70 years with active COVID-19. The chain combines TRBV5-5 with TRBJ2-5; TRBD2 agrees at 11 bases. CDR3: CASSLVVAGGPEETQYF. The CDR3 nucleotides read TGTGCCAGCAGCTTGGTGGTAGCGGGAGGGCCGGAAGAGACCCAGTACTTC.